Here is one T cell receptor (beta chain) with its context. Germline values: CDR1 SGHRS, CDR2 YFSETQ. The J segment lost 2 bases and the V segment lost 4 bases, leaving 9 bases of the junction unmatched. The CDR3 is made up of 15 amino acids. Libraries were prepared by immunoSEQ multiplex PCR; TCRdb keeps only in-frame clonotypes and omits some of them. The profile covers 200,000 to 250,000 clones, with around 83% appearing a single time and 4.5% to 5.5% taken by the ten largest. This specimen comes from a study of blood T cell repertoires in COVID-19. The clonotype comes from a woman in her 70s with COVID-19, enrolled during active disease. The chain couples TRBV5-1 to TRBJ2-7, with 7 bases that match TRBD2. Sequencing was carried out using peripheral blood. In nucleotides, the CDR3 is TGCGCCAGCAGCCCGGAGGGGACTAACCCCTACGAGCAGTACTTC. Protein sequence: CASSPEGTNPYEQYF.